The next 9 T cell receptor beta chains were all read from a single sample in a study of human T cells and chemical hapten exposure. The time point here: patch test 2, 6 weeks after DPC sensitization. Documented treatment: therapeutic diphenylcyclopropenone sensitization with weekly scalp DPC. A single record per CDR3 protein comes from TCRdb applying MiXCR to the RACE reads. The sample includes some 90,000 distinct CDR3 sequences, 9.5% to 12% of them seen just once. The specimen comprised whole blood, sampled in connection with sensitization to the hapten diphenylcyclopropenone (DPC). The receptor source for this set is a woman in her forties with alopecia areata. Some clones in this sample may be carry-over from other donors' samples.

This clonotype was picked up many times. V and J are TRBV6-2 or TRBV6-3 and TRBJ2-3, with 11 bases identical to TRBD2. Trimming took 8 bases from V and 2 from J; bases not matched to a gene: 15. This CDR3 region has 18 residues. Per germline, CDR1 MNHEY and CDR2 SVGEGT. CDR3 sequence (DNA): TGTGCCAGCTCCCGGCCGACTAGCGGGGCCACACTCACAGATACGCAGTATTTT. Translated, it gives CASSRPTSGATLTDTQYF.

In this sample, this clonotype turned up many times. This rearrangement joins TRBV6-5 to TRBJ2-1; 9 bases map to TRBD2. Trimming removed 4 bases from V and 10 bases from J; junction bases left unmatched: 17. This CDR3 spans 17 amino acids. Germline values: CDR1 MNHEY, CDR2 SVGAGI. CDR3 DNA: TGTGCCAGCAGTTCCCCTTTGACAGCGGGGGGCACCGCGGAGCAGTTCTTC. This encodes CASSSPLTAGGTAEQFF.

In this sample, this clonotype turned up a few times. This chain joins TRBV6-2 or TRBV6-3 and TRBJ1-2, with unresolved D. Germline V gene data show CDR1 as MNHEY and CDR2 as SVGEGT. The CDR3 has 12 residues. The V end was cut by 7 bases, the J end by 1 base, with 7 bases between. CDR3 region: CASTQSNYGYTF. The CDR3 nucleotides read TGTGCCAGCACTCAGAGTAACTATGGCTACACCTTC.

This clonotype was recorded a few times. The chain has TRBV6-2 or TRBV6-3 and TRBJ2-7; 10 positions agree with TRBD2. The germline V gene encodes CDR1 MNHEY and CDR2 SVGEGT. V shed 3 bases and J 6 bases; nucleotides not matched to a gene: 5. CDR3 size: 14 residues. The DNA for the CDR3 is TGTGCCAGCAGTTATTCTAGCGGGAGTTCCGAGCAGTACTTC. Its protein is CASSYSSGSSEQYF.

This clonotype occurred many times. The chain recombines TRBV10-3 with TRBJ2-6; D is possibly TRBD1 (6 bases). V dropped 3 bases and J dropped 3 bases, with 15 bases sitting between them. There are 17 residues in the CDR3. Germline V gives CDR1 ENHRY, CDR2 SYGVKD. The CDR3 DNA reads as TGTGCCATCAGTGATACAGGGCAAGGTGGTGGGGCCAACGTCCTGACTTTC. Residues: CAISDTGQGGGANVLTF.

This clonotype has only a few counts. This chain links TRBV10-3 with TRBJ1-2; D not certain. Per germline, CDR1 ENHRY and CDR2 SYGVKD. This CDR3 region has 15 residues. Trimming took 3 bases from V and 0 from J, leaving 11 bases between them. CDR3: CAISDLDGANYGYTF. The CDR3 DNA reads as TGTGCCATCAGTGACTTGGACGGAGCTAACTATGGCTACACCTTC.

The J gene is TRBJ2-3, the V gene TRBV7-2; TRBD2 matches 9 bases. From germline, CDR1 is SGHTA and CDR2 FQGNSA. The ends lost 1 base at V and 1 base at J; junction bases unmatched: 6. The CDR3 has 17 amino acids. CDR3 region: CASSLVLASGGTDTQYF. The CDR3 bases are TGTGCCAGCAGCTTAGTATTGGCTAGCGGGGGCACAGATACGCAGTATTTT.

In this sample, this clonotype is medium-sized. V gene TRBV6-2 or TRBV6-3 combines with J gene TRBJ2-7; D call uncertain. Germline V gives CDR1 MNHEY, CDR2 SVGEGT. This CDR3 region has 18 residues. Trimming left V 0 bases short and J 7 bases short, with 25 bases between. CDR3 amino acids: CASSYSSKDKGASWEQYF. For the CDR3, the DNA is TGTGCCAGCAGTTACTCGAGTAAAGATAAGGGCGCTTCGTGGGAGCAGTACTTC.

Many counts were recorded for this clonotype. This rearrangement joins TRBV19 to TRBJ2-3; 8 bases match TRBD2. The ends lost 5 bases at V and 4 bases at J; junction bases unmatched: 5. Looked up from germline, CDR1 is LNHDA and CDR2 is SQIVND (reference sequence). This CDR3 is 14 amino acids long. The CDR3, as DNA: TGTGCCAGTAGTCCGGGACTAGTACCAGATACGCAGTATTTT. Amino acid sequence: CASSPGLVPDTQYF.